This T cell receptor beta chain was observed in a study of blood T cell repertoires in COVID-19. Libraries were prepared by immunoSEQ multiplex PCR; TCRdb keeps only in-frame clonotypes and omits some of them. The sample consists of about 300,000 clones, about nine tenths of them appearing once. The V and J ends lost 3 bases and 2 bases respectively, with 11 bases between them. CDR1 is GTSNPN and CDR2 is SVGIG in the germline V gene (reference sequence). This CDR3 is 14 amino acids long. Individuals drawn from approximately 26 US areas were roughly 18 to 89 years old. Recovery meant two consecutive negative NP/OP PCR tests, professional clearance, or resolved symptoms.

The receptor's source is a woman aged 40 to 50 who had recovered from COVID-19. Material: PBMCs or T cells enriched from blood (not recorded which). This rearrangement joins TRBV30 to TRBJ1-5; D may be TRBD1 (5 bases). The DNA for the CDR3 is TGTGCCTGGAGAAATGGGGGGGGCAATCAGCCCCAGCATTTT. Translation gives CAWRNGGGNQPQHF. Full variable domain (missing parts from reference TRBV30 and TRBJ1-5): SQTIHQWPATLVQPVGSPLSLECTVEGTSNPNLYWYRQAAGRGLQLLFYSVGIGQISSEVPQNLSASRPQDRQFILSSKKLLLSDSGFYLCAWRNGGGNQPQHFGDGTRLSIL.